These 11 T cell receptor beta chains were sequenced from one sample in a study of shared clonotypes between healthy human individuals. The protocol was immunoSEQ multiplex PCR, while the TCRdb copy is restricted to in-frame clones and leaves out a portion. The sample has some 2.4 million clones, more than 85% seen once. The material sequenced was naive CD4+ T cells from PBMCs. Subset of the sample: CD45RA+ positively selected. The receptors derive from a man between 18 and 29 years old in good health. Some clones in this sample may be carry-over from other donors' samples.

The chain links TRBV6-1 to TRBJ2-5; 10 nucleotides line up with TRBD1. The CDR3 sequence is 15 residues long. J was trimmed by 2 bases and V by 10 bases; bases with no gene match: 10. CDR1 MNHNS and CDR2 SASEGT come from the germline V gene. The DNA for the CDR3 is TGTGCCACCCTCCGGGACAGGGGTGGACAAGAGACCCAGTACTTC. Its protein is CATLRDRGGQETQYF.

This chain links TRBV7-9 with TRBJ2-1, with D unclear. Trimming removed 7 bases from V and 11 bases from J, with 15 bases in between. CDR3 length equals 12 residues. Germline assignment: CDR1 SEHNR and CDR2 FQNEAQ (reference sequence). The CDR3 loop is CASTYQAEKQFF. DNA for the CDR3: TGTGCCAGCACCTACCAGGCAGAGAAGCAGTTCTTC.

The V and J genes are TRBV29-1 and TRBJ2-7; D not certain. Deletions cut 7 bases from V and 3 bases from J, with 13 bases between. Germline-derived CDR1 and CDR2 are SQVTM and ANQGSEA. This CDR3 has 12 residues. Here the CDR3 DNA reads TGCAGCGCCGGCGTCAGTGGCTACGAGCAGTACTTC. Its protein is CSAGVSGYEQYF.

The V gene is TRBV5-1, the J gene TRBJ2-7; D is unclear. Trimming took 0 bases from V and 7 from J, leaving 14 bases between them. CDR3 length equals 14 residues. Germline CDR1 is SGHRS and CDR2 is YFSETQ. DNA of the CDR3: TGCGCCAGCAGCTTGGAGGGCAGCCTTAGAGAGCAGTACTTC. Its protein product is CASSLEGSLREQYF. The full variable domain, in which reference TRBV5-1 and TRBJ2-7 provide the parts outside the CDR3, is KAGVTQTPRYLIKTRGQQVTLSCSPISGHRSVSWYQQTPGQGLQFLFEYFSETQRNKGNFPGRFSGRQFSNSRSEMNVSTLELGDSALYLCASSLEGSLREQYFGPGTRLTVT.

This chain joins TRBV29-1 and TRBJ2-7; D remains ambiguous. The CDR3 is 12 amino acids. Trimming cost V 3 bases and J 3 bases, with 9 bases left between them. The germline V gene has CDR1 SQVTM and CDR2 ANQGSEA. CDR3 in amino acids: CSVEYSGYEQYF. CDR3 in DNA: TGCAGCGTTGAGTATTCAGGCTACGAGCAGTACTTC.

J is TRBJ1-4 and V is TRBV30; 8 nucleotides match TRBD1. The germline gives CDR1 GTSNPN, CDR2 SVGIG (reference sequence). The CDR3 has 14 amino acids. After removal of 0 bases from V and 10 bases from J, the junction contained 7 bases not matched to a gene. CDR3 region: CAWSVVQGAGKLFF. Here the CDR3 DNA reads TGTGCCTGGAGTGTGGTGCAGGGGGCGGGAAAACTGTTTTTT.

The chain combines TRBV7-9 with TRBJ1-2; no definite D call. Trimming pared 2 bases from V and 3 bases from J, leaving 10 bases between. The CDR3 is made up of 14 amino acids. CDR1 and CDR2 from the germline V gene are SEHNR and FQNEAQ (reference sequence). The chain's CDR3 is CASSLPGRDYGYTF. In nucleotides, the CDR3 is TGTGCCAGCAGCTTACCAGGCAGAGACTATGGCTACACCTTC.

The chain couples TRBV7-2 to TRBJ1-4, with D hard to call. CDR1 is SGHTA, CDR2 FQGNSA, per germline. With 6 bases removed from V and 4 bases from J, the gap between germline ends came to 15 bases. The CDR3 runs 15 residues. CDR3 nucleotide sequence: TGTGCCAGCAGGGAGGGTGGAGGGCTTAATGAAAAACTGTTTTTT. It is translated as CASREGGGLNEKLFF.

The gene calls are TRBV4-2 and TRBJ2-2; 10 bases align to TRBD2. The V segment lost 4 bases and the J segment 5 bases; nucleotides outside the gene matches: 7. CDR3 length: 16 residues. Germline values: CDR1 LGHNA, CDR2 YNFKEQ. CDR3 nucleotides: TGTGCCAGCAGCCCCGCTAGCGGGAGTGGTACCGGGGAGCTGTTTTTT. Amino acids: CASSPASGSGTGELFF.

V gene TRBV5-1 combines with J gene TRBJ2-1; 10 bases are a match to TRBD1. The J segment lost 5 bases and the V segment lost 0 bases, leaving 2 bases of the junction unmatched. Germline CDR1 and CDR2: SGHRS and YFSETQ. This CDR3 comprises 15 residues. The CDR3 nucleotides read TGCGCCAGCAGCTTGGCCGGGACAGGGGACAATGAGCAGTTCTTC. It translates to CASSLAGTGDNEQFF. The entire variable domain, with the rest obtained from reference TRBV5-1 and TRBJ2-1, is as follows: KAGVTQTPRYLIKTRGQQVTLSCSPISGHRSVSWYQQTPGQGLQFLFEYFSETQRNKGNFPGRFSGRQFSNSRSEMNVSTLELGDSALYLCASSLAGTGDNEQFFGPGTRLTVL.

The rearrangement joins TRBV6-5 to TRBJ1-2; D ambiguous. Germline CDR1 MNHEY, CDR2 SVGAGI. The V gene lost 0 bases and the J gene lost 6 bases, with 8 bases spanning the gap. This CDR3 is built from 13 residues. CDR3 region: CASSYSRAHGYTF. The CDR3 nucleotides are TGTGCCAGCAGTTACTCTCGGGCGCATGGCTACACCTTC.